The next 21 T cell receptor beta chains were all read from a single sample in a study of PD-1 blockade in classical Hodgkin lymphoma. Time point in this sample: cycle 4 day 1 (C4D1), after about 6 weeks of nivolumab. Exposure to brentuximab vedotin varied, and each patient had relapsed following autologous stem cell transplantation. Measured with immunoSEQ multiplex PCR; TCRdb has only the in-frame clones, and not every one. Among tens of thousands of clones listed, approximately 78% were seen once. The sequences come from peripheral blood mononuclear cells (PBMCs), collected before the fourth cycle of nivolumab. The receptors were sampled from a human donor with classical Hodgkin lymphoma.

The chain couples TRBV10-3 to TRBJ2-1; TRBD2 might be the D (5 bases). Germline V gene sequence: CDR1 ENHRY, CDR2 SYGVKD. Trimming stripped 5 bases from V and 8 bases from J, with 13 bases between. This CDR3 has 13 amino acids. The DNA of the CDR3 is TGTGCCATCAGTAGCGGTTTGGGCTATGAGCAGTTCTTC. Its translation: CAISSGLGYEQFF.

The CDR3 region is CASARGGVAGEGLGEYF. CDR3 DNA sequence: TGTGCTAGTGCCCGAGGGGGGGTAGCGGGAGAAGGACTAGGTGAGTATTTT. This chain connects TRBV12-5 to TRBJ2-3, with 9 bases matching TRBD2. This CDR3 has 17 amino acids. CDR1 LGHNT and CDR2 FRNRAP come from the germline V gene. J lost 13 bases, V lost 7 bases, and 24 bases had no gene match.

This rearrangement joins TRBV7-9 to TRBJ1-3, with TRBD1 as a possible D gene (5 bases). CDR1 and CDR2 from the germline V gene are SEHNR and FQNEAQ (reference sequence). V shed 1 base and J shed 0 bases, with 7 bases lying between them. This CDR3 is 15 amino acids long. The CDR3 DNA is TGTGCCAGCAGCTTAGAGCAGGGCTCTGGAAACACCATATATTTT. It encodes CASSLEQGSGNTIYF.

This clone was observed once. This chain connects TRBV5-1 to TRBJ1-1; D is ambiguous. Trimming took off 1 base at V and 10 bases at J, with 14 bases between the two ends. CDR3 length: 13 amino acids. Germline CDR1 SGHRS, CDR2 YFSETQ. The CDR3 nucleotides are TGCGCCAGCAGCTTGATTGAGTGGTCAGGAGCTTTCTTT. This encodes CASSLIEWSGAFF.

On this clone itself: This sample includes further DNA sequences coding for the same CDR3. The chain combines TRBV18 with TRBJ2-7; 8 nucleotides match TRBD2. The CDR3 covers 13 residues. The V gene end was trimmed by 3 bases and the J gene end by 3 bases; junction bases not matched to a gene: 1. Germline CDR1 is KGHSH and CDR2 is LQKENI. The CDR3 DNA sequence: TGTGCCAGCTCACCGCGGGAGGTCTACGAGCAGTACTTC. This sequence encodes CASSPREVYEQYF.

Remarks on this clone: The junction shows a germline mismatch at one end, possibly a read error. This chain connects TRBV28 to TRBJ1-2; D ambiguous. The CDR3 loop spans 14 amino acids. Germline lookup yields CDR1 MDHEN and CDR2 SYDVKM. The CDR3 sequence: CATSYLDGVDGYTF. In nucleotides, the CDR3 is TGTGCCACCAGTTACTTGGACGGTGTCGATGGCTACACCTTC.

V and J are TRBV19 and TRBJ2-7, with 9 bases aligning to TRBD2. Germline values: CDR1 LNHDA, CDR2 SQIVND (reference sequence). The CDR3 is 16 amino acids. The J segment lost 5 bases and the V segment lost 4 bases, leaving 12 bases of the junction unmatched. CDR3 in amino acids: CASSRVTSGRYNEQYF. CDR3 coding DNA: TGTGCCAGTAGTAGAGTAACCAGCGGGAGGTATAACGAGCAGTACTTC.

This chain connects TRBV5-1 to TRBJ2-3; 8 bases align to TRBD2. The CDR3 length is 15 residues. Germline CDR1 is SGHRS and CDR2 is YFSETQ. Trimming took 6 bases from V and 2 from J; bases not matched to a gene: 8. This chain's CDR3 is CASKELAAITDTQYF. The CDR3 nucleotides are TGCGCCAGCAAAGAACTAGCGGCGATCACAGATACGCAGTATTTT.

This clone was observed at least ten times. The chain carries TRBV19 and TRBJ1-2; 8 bases are shared with TRBD1. The J segment lost 0 bases and the V segment lost 3 bases, leaving 0 bases of the junction unmatched. The CDR3 contains 14 residues. CDR1 is LNHDA and CDR2 is SQIVND in the germline V gene (reference sequence). Here the CDR3 reads CASSMDRANYGYTF. In DNA, the CDR3 is TGTGCCAGTAGTATGGACAGGGCTAACTATGGCTACACCTTC. Supplemented by reference TRBV19 and TRBJ1-2, the full variable domain reads DGGITQSPKYLFRKEGQNVTLSCEQNLNHDAMYWYRQDPGQGLRLIYYSQIVNDFQKGDIAEGYSVSREKKESFPLTVTSAQKNPTAFYLCASSMDRANYGYTFGSGTRLTVV.

Points on this clone: Relative to the germline gene, one junction end is altered; a read error may explain this. The rearrangement uses TRBV11-2 and TRBJ2-4; either TRBD1 or TRBD2 may supply D (5 bases each). The length of the CDR3 is 12 residues. Germline V lookup: CDR1 SGHAT, CDR2 FQNNGV. The CDR3 DNA reads as TGTGCCAGCAGCTTAGCGGCAGGGACGTGGAACTTC. Translated: CASSLAAGTWNF.

V gene TRBV6-4 combines with J gene TRBJ2-1; D unresolved. V lost 2 bases to trimming and J lost 9 bases, with 11 bases between them. Germline CDR1 MRHNA, CDR2 SNTAGT. The CDR3 runs to 13 residues. The CDR3 nucleotides read TGTGCCAGCAGTGACAGGTGGGGTGGTGAGCAGTTCTTC. Its protein product is CASSDRWGGEQFF.

The chain combines TRBV4-3 with TRBJ2-3, with 12 positions matching TRBD2. Germline CDR1 LGHNA, CDR2 YSLEER. The CDR3 consists of 19 residues. The trim removed 3 bases at V and 6 bases at J, leaving 16 bases unmatched. The DNA for the CDR3 is TGCGCCAGCAGCCAGGCAGCTCAGAGGGCTAGCGGGAGGGCGGATACGCAGTATTTT. Encoded protein: CASSQAAQRASGRADTQYF.

CDR3 protein: CASSPLASGRNEQFF. The CDR3 DNA reads as TGCGCCAGCAGCCCTCTGGCTAGCGGGAGGAATGAGCAGTTCTTC. This chain uses TRBV5-1 with TRBJ2-1, with 11 bases that match TRBD2. The CDR3 sequence is 15 residues long. Germline CDR1 and CDR2: SGHRS and YFSETQ. V lost 4 bases, J lost 7 bases, and 7 bases stayed unmatched. Together with reference TRBV5-1 and TRBJ2-1, the CDR3 gives the full variable domain: KAGVTQTPRYLIKTRGQQVTLSCSPISGHRSVSWYQQTPGQGLQFLFEYFSETQRNKGNFPGRFSGRQFSNSRSEMNVSTLELGDSALYLCASSPLASGRNEQFFGPGTRLTVL.

This chain connects TRBV6-6 to TRBJ2-7, with D maybe TRBD2 (5 bases). Germline assignment: CDR1 MNHNY and CDR2 SVGAGI (reference sequence). Trimming stripped 2 bases from V and 2 bases from J, with 10 bases between. The CDR3 loop spans 14 amino acids. DNA of the CDR3: TGTGCCAGCAGTTACAGGTACGGGACCTACGAGCAGTACTTC. Encoded protein: CASSYRYGTYEQYF.

The chain carries TRBV6-1 and TRBJ2-1; 8 nucleotides line up with TRBD1. CDR1 is MNHNS, CDR2 SASEGT, per germline. V shed 7 bases, J shed 4 bases, and the junction held 3 bases outside the gene matches. The CDR3 runs 13 residues. This chain's CDR3 is CASTNRGYNEQFF. The CDR3, as DNA: TGTGCCAGCACCAACAGGGGGTACAATGAGCAGTTCTTC.

The genes are TRBV6-4 and TRBJ2-4, with D perhaps TRBD2 (6 bases). V dropped 3 bases and J dropped 12 bases, with 18 bases sitting between them. This CDR3 comprises 14 residues. From germline, CDR1 is MRHNA and CDR2 SNTAGT. In nucleotides, the CDR3 is TGTGCCAGCAGTGAACCGGGACTCCCTGACGCTCAGTACTTC. Its translation is CASSEPGLPDAQYF.

The V call is TRBV7-9, the J call TRBJ1-1; D is possibly TRBD1 (5 bases). The V end lost 8 bases, the J end lost 4 bases, and 17 bases lay between the germline ends. The CDR3 sequence is 14 residues long. CDR1 and CDR2 (germline): SEHNR, FQNEAQ (reference sequence). DNA for the CDR3: TGTGCCAGCGAACAGGTGTATCTTGGCACTGAAGCTTTCTTT. It codes for CASEQVYLGTEAFF.

This chain links TRBV25-1 with TRBJ2-1; 7 bases agree with TRBD2. Germline trimming cut 2 bases from V and 5 bases from J; bases unmatched to any gene: 6. This CDR3 region has 15 residues. The germline V gene encodes CDR1 MGHDK and CDR2 SYGVNS. DNA for the CDR3: TGTGCCAGCAGTGAAATAAGGACTAGGGACAATGAGCAGTTCTTC. Translating gives CASSEIRTRDNEQFF.

This clone was observed once. The gene calls are TRBV18 and TRBJ1-4, with a possible D match to TRBD1 (6 bases). This CDR3 is 15 amino acids long. The ends were cut back, 0 bases at V and 6 bases at J, with 11 bases in the middle. CDR1 is KGHSH and CDR2 is LQKENI in the germline V gene. The CDR3 nucleotides are TGTGCCAGCTCACCACCTAGGGGGAGGGATGAAAAACTGTTTTTT. Translated, it gives CASSPPRGRDEKLFF.

This chain joins TRBV29-1 and TRBJ1-5, with D possibly matching TRBD1 (6 bases). Germline V gene sequence: CDR1 SQVTM, CDR2 ANQGSEA. Trimming removed 7 bases from V and 2 bases from J, with 15 bases in between. The CDR3 runs 14 residues. The DNA of the CDR3 is TGCAGCGCACAACAGGGCGGTGGCAATCAGCCCCAGCATTTT. Its protein product is CSAQQGGGNQPQHF.

The chain couples TRBV5-5 to TRBJ2-3; D gene ambiguous. The CDR3 extends over 11 amino acids. CDR1 is SGHKS, CDR2 YYEKEE, per germline (reference sequence). Deletions cut 1 base from V and 7 bases from J, with 4 bases between. This CDR3 reads CASSLINTQYF. CDR3 in DNA: TGTGCCAGCAGCTTGATAAATACGCAGTATTTT.